The rows below give T cell receptor beta chains drawn from one sample of a study of cytomegalovirus exposure and HLA in healthy donors. Method: immunoSEQ multiplex PCR; TCRdb's copy keeps in-frame clones and lacks some. The sample carries 150,000 to 200,000 clones, more than 60% recorded once. Sequenced sample: PBMCs. These receptor sequences come from a man aged 18 to 35 in good health and CMV-seropositive. Both conserved end residues are part of each CDR3.

V gene	J gene	CDR3 protein
TRBV29-1	TRBJ2-7	CSVDSPRGLSYEQYF
TRBV19	TRBJ1-5	CASQSGTGPQPQHF
TRBV28	TRBJ1-5	CASSLGSHSNQPQHF
TRBV11-1	TRBJ2-1	CASGGEQFF
TRBV28	TRBJ1-1	CASTYPQKPEAFF
TRBV5-5	TRBJ2-7	CASSPIRGYSYEQYF
TRBV29-1	TRBJ1-1	CSAKDPGAEAFF
TRBV15	TRBJ1-4	CATSRPDRGMATNEKLFF
TRBV6-5	TRBJ2-7	CASSGGGLGVQYF
TRBV2	TRBJ2-1	CASIRETSSNEQFF
TRBV5-1	TRBJ2-6	CASSPEGGDRSFSGANVLTF
TRBV2	TRBJ1-5	CASSGPNSQPQHF
TRBV27	TRBJ2-2	CASSLMNTGELFF
TRBV7-8	TRBJ2-1	CASSLGLAGTNEQFF
TRBV25-1	TRBJ2-7	CSSSEYGGTSSEQYF
TRBV28	TRBJ1-4	CASRPDRGNEKLFF
TRBV2	TRBJ2-1	CASSEGQGVYNEQFF
TRBV4-1	TRBJ1-1	CASSRATGDREAFF
TRBV5-4	TRBJ1-1	CASSLAREGEAFF
TRBV5-1	TRBJ1-2	CASSLAGGVRLNYGYTF
TRBV9	TRBJ2-5	CASSGTDQETQYF
TRBV5-5	TRBJ1-4	CASSQGQGGLGFF
TRBV2	TRBJ2-4	CASSDAPRGLNIQYF
TRBV29-1	TRBJ1-1	CSVRTGGNTEAFF
TRBV7-3	TRBJ2-7	CASSLNNGLAGGYEQYF
TRBV29-1	TRBJ2-3	CSVALRLAGDTQYF
TRBV4-1	NA	CASSRGENYEQYF
TRBV30	TRBJ2-1	CAWRTEQYSSYNEQFF
TRBV6-5	TRBJ2-1	CASSRDRGSYNEQFF
TRBV11-2	TRBJ1-1	CASSFLFAEAFF
TRBV14	TRBJ2-4	CASSPSGRLVQYF
TRBV5-1	TRBJ1-1	CASSDQTGMWRATEAFF
TRBV19	TRBJ2-1	CASSIATWSSYNEQFF